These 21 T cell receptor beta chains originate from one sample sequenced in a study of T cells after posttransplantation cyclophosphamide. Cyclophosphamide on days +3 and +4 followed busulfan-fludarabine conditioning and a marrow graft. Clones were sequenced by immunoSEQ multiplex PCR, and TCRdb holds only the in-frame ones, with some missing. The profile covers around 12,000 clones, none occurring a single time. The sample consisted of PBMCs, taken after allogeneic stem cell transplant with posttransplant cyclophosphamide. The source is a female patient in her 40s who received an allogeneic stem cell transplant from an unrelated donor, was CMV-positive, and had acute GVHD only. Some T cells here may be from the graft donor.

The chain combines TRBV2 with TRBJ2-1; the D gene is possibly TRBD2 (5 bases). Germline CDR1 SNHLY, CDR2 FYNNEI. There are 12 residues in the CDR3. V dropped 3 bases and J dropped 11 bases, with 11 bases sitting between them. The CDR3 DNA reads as TGTGCCAGCAGTGAGATAGCGCTTCAGCAGTTCTTC. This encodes CASSEIALQQFF.

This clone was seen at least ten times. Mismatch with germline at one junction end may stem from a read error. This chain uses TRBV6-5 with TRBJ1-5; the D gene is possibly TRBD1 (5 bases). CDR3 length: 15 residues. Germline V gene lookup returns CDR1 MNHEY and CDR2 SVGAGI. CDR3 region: CASRHGGASDQPQHF. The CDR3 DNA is TGTGCCAGCAGACATGGAGGGGCTAGCGATCAGCCCCAGCATTTT.

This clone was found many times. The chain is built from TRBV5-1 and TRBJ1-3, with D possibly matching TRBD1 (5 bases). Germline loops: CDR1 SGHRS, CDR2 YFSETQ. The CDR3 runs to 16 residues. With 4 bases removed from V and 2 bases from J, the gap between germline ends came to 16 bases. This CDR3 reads CASSPEGHLAGNTIYF. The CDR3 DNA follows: TGCGCCAGCAGCCCGGAGGGGCATCTAGCTGGAAACACCATATATTTT. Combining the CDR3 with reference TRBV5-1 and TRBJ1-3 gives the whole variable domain KAGVTQTPRYLIKTRGQQVTLSCSPISGHRSVSWYQQTPGQGLQFLFEYFSETQRNKGNFPGRFSGRQFSNSRSEMNVSTLELGDSALYLCASSPEGHLAGNTIYFGEGSWLTVV.

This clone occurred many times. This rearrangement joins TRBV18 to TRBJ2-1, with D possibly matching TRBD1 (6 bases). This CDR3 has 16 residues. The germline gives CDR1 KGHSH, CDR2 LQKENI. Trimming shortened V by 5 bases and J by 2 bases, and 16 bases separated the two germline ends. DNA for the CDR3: TGTGCCAGCTCAGCGCTGGACAGAAACCCCTACAATGAGCAGTTCTTC. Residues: CASSALDRNPYNEQFF.

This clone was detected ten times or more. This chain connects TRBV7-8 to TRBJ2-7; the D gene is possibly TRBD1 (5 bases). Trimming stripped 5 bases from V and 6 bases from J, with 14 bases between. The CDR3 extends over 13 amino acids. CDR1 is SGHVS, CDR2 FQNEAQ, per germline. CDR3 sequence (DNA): TGTGCCAGCAGCAAAGGGGAATGGCTCGAGCAGTACGTC. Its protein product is CASSKGEWLEQYV.

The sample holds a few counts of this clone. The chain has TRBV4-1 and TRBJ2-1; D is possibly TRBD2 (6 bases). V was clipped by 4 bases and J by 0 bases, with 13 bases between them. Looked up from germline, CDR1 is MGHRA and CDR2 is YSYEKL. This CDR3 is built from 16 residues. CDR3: CASSLADSSSYNEQFF. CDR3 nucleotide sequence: TGCGCCAGCAGCCTAGCGGACTCGAGCTCCTACAATGAGCAGTTCTTC.

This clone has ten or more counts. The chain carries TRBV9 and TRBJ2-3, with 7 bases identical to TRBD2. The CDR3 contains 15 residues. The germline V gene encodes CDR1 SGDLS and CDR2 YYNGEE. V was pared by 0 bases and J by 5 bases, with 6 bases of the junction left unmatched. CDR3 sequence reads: CASSVGRIAGDTQYF. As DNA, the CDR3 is TGTGCCAGCAGCGTAGGACGGATAGCGGGAGATACGCAGTATTTT.

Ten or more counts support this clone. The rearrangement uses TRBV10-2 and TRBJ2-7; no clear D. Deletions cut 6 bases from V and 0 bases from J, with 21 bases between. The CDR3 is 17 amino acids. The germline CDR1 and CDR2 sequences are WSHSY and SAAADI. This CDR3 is CASSPVPIRQSSYEQYF. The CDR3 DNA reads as TGCGCCAGCAGCCCAGTCCCAATTCGTCAAAGCTCCTACGAGCAGTACTTC.

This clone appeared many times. The CDR3 spells CASSLSSGSYNEQFF. In DNA, the CDR3 is TGTGCCAGCAGCTTGTCTAGCGGGAGCTACAATGAGCAGTTCTTC. The chain is built from TRBV5-4 and TRBJ2-1, with 10 bases that match TRBD2. The CDR3 contains 15 residues. V was pared by 1 base and J by 3 bases, with 1 base of the junction left unmatched. Germline CDR1 is SGHNT and CDR2 is YYREEE (reference sequence).

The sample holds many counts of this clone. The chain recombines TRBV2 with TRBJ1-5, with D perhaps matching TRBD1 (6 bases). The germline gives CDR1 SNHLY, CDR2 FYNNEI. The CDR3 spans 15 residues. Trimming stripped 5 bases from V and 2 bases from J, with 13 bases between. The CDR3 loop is CASSLQGRGNQPQHF. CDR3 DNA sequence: TGTGCCAGCAGTCTTCAGGGGAGAGGCAATCAGCCCCAGCATTTT.

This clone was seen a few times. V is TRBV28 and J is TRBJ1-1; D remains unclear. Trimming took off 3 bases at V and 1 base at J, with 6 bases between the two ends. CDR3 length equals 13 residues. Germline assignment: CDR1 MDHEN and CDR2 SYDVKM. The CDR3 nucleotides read TGTGCCAGCAGTTTTGGCCGGAACACTGAAGCTTTCTTT. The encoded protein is CASSFGRNTEAFF.

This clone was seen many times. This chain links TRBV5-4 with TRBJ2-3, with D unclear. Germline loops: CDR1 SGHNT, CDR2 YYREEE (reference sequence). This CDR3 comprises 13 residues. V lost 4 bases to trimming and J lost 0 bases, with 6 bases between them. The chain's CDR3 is CASSISSTDTQYF. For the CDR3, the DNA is TGTGCCAGCAGCATCTCCAGCACAGATACGCAGTATTTT.

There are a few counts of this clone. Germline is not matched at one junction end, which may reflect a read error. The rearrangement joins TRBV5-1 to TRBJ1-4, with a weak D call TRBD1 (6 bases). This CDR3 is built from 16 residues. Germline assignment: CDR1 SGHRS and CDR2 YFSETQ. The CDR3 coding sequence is TGCGCCAGCAGCTTATTTTCCGGACAGACTAATGAAAAACTGTCTTTT. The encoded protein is CASSLFSGQTNEKLSF.

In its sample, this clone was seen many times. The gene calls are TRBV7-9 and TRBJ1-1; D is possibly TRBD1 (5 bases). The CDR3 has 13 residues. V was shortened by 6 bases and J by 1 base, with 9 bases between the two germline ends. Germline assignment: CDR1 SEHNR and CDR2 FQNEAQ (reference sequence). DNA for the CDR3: TGTGCCAGCAGGCCTACAGGGAACACTGAAGCTTTCTTT. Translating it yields CASRPTGNTEAFF. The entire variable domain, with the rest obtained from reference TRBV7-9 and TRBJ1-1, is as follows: DTGVSQNPRHKITKRGQNVTFRCDPISEHNRLYWYRQTLGQGPEFLTYFQNEAQLEKSRLLSDRFSAERPKGSFSTLEIQRTEQGDSAMYLCASRPTGNTEAFFGQGTRLTVV.

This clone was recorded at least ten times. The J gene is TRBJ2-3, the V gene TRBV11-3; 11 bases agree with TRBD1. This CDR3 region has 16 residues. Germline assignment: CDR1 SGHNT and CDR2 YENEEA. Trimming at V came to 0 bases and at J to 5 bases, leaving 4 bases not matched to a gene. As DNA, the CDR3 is TGTGCCAGCAGCTTAGAGTGGACAGGGGGCGAAGATACGCAGTATTTT. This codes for CASSLEWTGGEDTQYF.

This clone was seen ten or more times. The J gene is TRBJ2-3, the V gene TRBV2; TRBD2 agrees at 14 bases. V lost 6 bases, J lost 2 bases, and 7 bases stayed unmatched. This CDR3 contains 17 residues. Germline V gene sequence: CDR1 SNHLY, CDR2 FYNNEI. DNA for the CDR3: TGTGCCAGCAGGGGACTAGCGGGAGTCACCCCCACAGATACGCAGTATTTT. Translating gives CASRGLAGVTPTDTQYF.

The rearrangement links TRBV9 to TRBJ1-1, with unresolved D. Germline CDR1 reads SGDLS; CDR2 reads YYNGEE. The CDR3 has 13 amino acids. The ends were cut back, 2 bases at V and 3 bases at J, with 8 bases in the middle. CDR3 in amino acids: CASSVQVHTEAFF. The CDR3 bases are TGTGCCAGCAGCGTCCAGGTACACACTGAAGCTTTCTTT.

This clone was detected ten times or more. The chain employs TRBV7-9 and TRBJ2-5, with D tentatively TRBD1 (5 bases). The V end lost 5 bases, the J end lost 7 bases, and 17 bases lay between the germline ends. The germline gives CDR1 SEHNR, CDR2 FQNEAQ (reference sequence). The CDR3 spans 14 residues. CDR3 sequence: CASSHPDPGATQYF. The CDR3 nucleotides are TGTGCCAGCAGCCATCCCGACCCTGGGGCGACCCAGTACTTC.

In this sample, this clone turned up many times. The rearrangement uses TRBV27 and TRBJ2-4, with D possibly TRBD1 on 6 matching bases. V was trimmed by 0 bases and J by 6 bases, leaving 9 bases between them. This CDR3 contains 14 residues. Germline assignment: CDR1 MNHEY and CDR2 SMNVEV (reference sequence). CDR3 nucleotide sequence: TGTGCCAGCAGTTTATCGGTAGGGGGAAACATTCAGTACTTC. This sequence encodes CASSLSVGGNIQYF.

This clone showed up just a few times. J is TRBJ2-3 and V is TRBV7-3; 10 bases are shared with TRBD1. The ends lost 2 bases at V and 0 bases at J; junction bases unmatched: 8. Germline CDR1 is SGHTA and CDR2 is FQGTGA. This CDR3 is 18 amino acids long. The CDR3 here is CASSLRPWDRGSTDTQYF. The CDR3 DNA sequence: TGTGCCAGCAGCTTACGACCCTGGGACAGGGGAAGCACAGATACGCAGTATTTT.

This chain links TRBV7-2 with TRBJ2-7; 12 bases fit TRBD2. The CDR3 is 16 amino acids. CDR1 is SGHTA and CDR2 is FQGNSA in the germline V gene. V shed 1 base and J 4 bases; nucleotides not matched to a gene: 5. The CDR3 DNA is TGTGCCAGCAGCTTAGGAGGACTAGCGGGGAGGTACGAGCAGTACTTC. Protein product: CASSLGGLAGRYEQYF.